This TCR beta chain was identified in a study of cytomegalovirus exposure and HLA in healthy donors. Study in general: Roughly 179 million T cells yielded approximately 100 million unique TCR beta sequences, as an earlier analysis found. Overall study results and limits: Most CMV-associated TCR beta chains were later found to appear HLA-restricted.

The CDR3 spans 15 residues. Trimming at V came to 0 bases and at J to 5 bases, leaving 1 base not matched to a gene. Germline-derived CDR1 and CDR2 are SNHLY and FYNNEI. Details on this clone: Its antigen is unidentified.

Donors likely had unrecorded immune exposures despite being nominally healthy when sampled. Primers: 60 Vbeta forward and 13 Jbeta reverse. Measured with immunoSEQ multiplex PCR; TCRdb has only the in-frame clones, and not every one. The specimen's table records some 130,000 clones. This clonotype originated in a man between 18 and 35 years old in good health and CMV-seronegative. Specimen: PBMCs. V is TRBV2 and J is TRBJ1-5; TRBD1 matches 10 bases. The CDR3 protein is CASSEAGTGDQPQHF. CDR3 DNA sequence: TGTGCCAGCAGTGAAGCCGGGACAGGGGATCAGCCCCAGCATTTT. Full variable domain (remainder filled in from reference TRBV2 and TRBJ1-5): EPEVTQTPSHQVTQMGQEVILRCVPISNHLYFYWYRQILGQKVEFLVSFYNNEISEKSEIFDDQFSVERPDGSNFTLKIRSTKLEDSAMYFCASSEAGTGDQPQHFGDGTRLSIL.